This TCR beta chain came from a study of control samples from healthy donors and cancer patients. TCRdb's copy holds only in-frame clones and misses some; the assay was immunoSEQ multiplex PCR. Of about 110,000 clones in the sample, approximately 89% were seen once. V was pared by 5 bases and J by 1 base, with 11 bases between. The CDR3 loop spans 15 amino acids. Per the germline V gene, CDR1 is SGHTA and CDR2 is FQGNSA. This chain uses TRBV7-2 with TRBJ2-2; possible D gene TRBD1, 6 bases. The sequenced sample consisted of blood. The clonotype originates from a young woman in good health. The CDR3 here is CASSRKQGNTGELFF. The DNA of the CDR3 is TGTGCCAGCAGCAGGAAACAGGGGAACACCGGGGAGCTGTTTTTT.